Listed below are T cell receptor beta chains from one sample, sequenced in a study of cytomegalovirus exposure and HLA in healthy donors. Assay used: immunoSEQ multiplex PCR; TCRdb lists only in-frame clones, some missing. The sample shows about 98,000 clones, around 72% of them seen only once. The sample comprised PBMCs. Source of these receptors: a man younger than 35 in good health and CMV-seropositive. The CDR3 runs from the conserved cysteine through the conserved F or W. Each record gives: V gene, J gene, clone size, D gene, CDR3 protein, CDR3 DNA. A D gene is named only where the DNA matches it firmly. Not all rows give a size; the values are once, few, many and, for expanded clones, a class.

V gene: TRBV5-1; J gene: TRBJ2-4; clone size: .; D gene: TRBD2; CDR3 protein: CASSSDGGAGKNIQYF; CDR3 DNA: TGCGCCAGCAGCTCGGACGGGGGGGCCGGAAAAAACATTCAGTACTTC
V gene: TRBV2; J gene: TRBJ1-1; clone size: .; D gene: .; CDR3 protein: CASSERAGNTEAFF; CDR3 DNA: TGTGCCAGCAGTGAGAGGGCAGGGAACACTGAAGCTTTCTTT
V gene: TRBV28; J gene: TRBJ1-2; clone size: once; D gene: TRBD1; CDR3 protein: CASASSRGHDYGYTF; CDR3 DNA: TGTGCCAGCGCCTCGTCCAGGGGGCACGACTATGGCTACACCTTC
V gene: TRBV28; J gene: TRBJ2-5; clone size: .; D gene: .; CDR3 protein: CASTWGGLQETQYF; CDR3 DNA: TGTGCCAGTACCTGGGGGGGCCTCCAAGAGACCCAGTACTTC
V gene: TRBV2; J gene: TRBJ2-7; clone size: .; D gene: .; CDR3 protein: CASSEWTNDNYEQYF; CDR3 DNA: TGTGCCAGCAGTGAATGGACTAACGATAACTACGAGCAGTACTTC
V gene: TRBV7-8; J gene: TRBJ2-3; clone size: .; D gene: .; CDR3 protein: CASSLTRAGTDTQYF; CDR3 DNA: TGTGCCAGCAGCTTAACTCGGGCAGGGACAGATACGCAGTATTTT
V gene: TRBV18; J gene: TRBJ1-1; clone size: .; D gene: TRBD1; CDR3 protein: CASSQGTANTEAFF; CDR3 DNA: TGTGCCAGCTCACAAGGGACAGCCAACACTGAAGCTTTCTTT
V gene: TRBV7-9; J gene: TRBJ1-4; clone size: .; D gene: TRBD1; CDR3 protein: CASRGDRGPEKLFF; CDR3 DNA: TGTGCCAGCAGGGGGGACAGGGGCCCGGAAAAACTGTTTTTT
V gene: TRBV6-5; J gene: TRBJ1-6; clone size: .; D gene: TRBD1; CDR3 protein: CATTTGVNSPLHF; CDR3 DNA: TGTGCCACCACGACAGGGGTTAATTCACCCCTCCACTTT
V gene: TRBV30; J gene: TRBJ2-7; clone size: .; D gene: .; CDR3 protein: CAWRYLDEQYF; CDR3 DNA: TGTGCCTGGAGATACTTGGACGAGCAGTACTTC
V gene: TRBV28; J gene: TRBJ1-2; clone size: few; D gene: .; CDR3 protein: CASSSGSGTGGYTF; CDR3 DNA: TGTGCCAGCAGTTCCGGATCAGGGACTGGTGGCTACACCTTC
V gene: TRBV5-1; J gene: TRBJ1-2; clone size: few; D gene: .; CDR3 protein: CASSPQPSGTRTYGYTF; CDR3 DNA: TGCGCCAGCAGCCCACAACCCTCCGGGACAAGGACGTATGGCTACACCTTC
V gene: TRBV7-9; J gene: TRBJ2-2; clone size: .; D gene: TRBD2; CDR3 protein: CASSLLAGGPSGELFF; CDR3 DNA: TGTGCCAGCAGCTTACTAGCGGGGGGGCCGTCCGGGGAGCTGTTTTTT
V gene: TRBV5-6; J gene: TRBJ1-5; clone size: .; D gene: .; CDR3 protein: CASSRRQTNQPQHF; CDR3 DNA: TGTGCCAGCAGCCGGCGACAGACTAATCAGCCCCAGCATTTT
V gene: TRBV6-5; J gene: TRBJ2-7; clone size: .; D gene: TRBD2; CDR3 protein: CASKSGAAPYEQYF; CDR3 DNA: TGTGCCAGCAAAAGCGGGGCGGCCCCCTACGAGCAGTACTTC
V gene: TRBV30; J gene: TRBJ2-2; clone size: .; D gene: .; CDR3 protein: CAWEPQGRGWTGELFF; CDR3 DNA: TGTGCCTGGGAACCACAGGGCAGGGGTTGGACCGGGGAGCTGTTTTTT
V gene: TRBV5-1; J gene: TRBJ2-1; clone size: .; D gene: .; CDR3 protein: CASRSDFNEQFF; CDR3 DNA: TGCGCCAGCAGGTCTGACTTTAATGAGCAGTTCTTC
V gene: TRBV10-1; J gene: TRBJ2-2; clone size: .; D gene: .; CDR3 protein: CASSNRESTGELFF; CDR3 DNA: TGCGCCAGCAGTAACAGGGAAAGTACCGGGGAGCTGTTTTTT
V gene: TRBV9; J gene: TRBJ1-1; clone size: .; D gene: .; CDR3 protein: CASSVDRGEAFF; CDR3 DNA: TGTGCCAGCAGCGTAGACCGGGGTGAAGCTTTCTTT
V gene: TRBV7-8; J gene: TRBJ2-1; clone size: .; D gene: TRBD2; CDR3 protein: CASSLEGLAGINEQFF; CDR3 DNA: TGTGCCAGCAGCTTAGAGGGTCTAGCGGGGATAAATGAGCAGTTCTTC
V gene: TRBV6-5; J gene: TRBJ2-7; clone size: .; D gene: .; CDR3 protein: CASSYSAEGGYEQYF; CDR3 DNA: TGTGCCAGCAGTTATTCGGCAGAAGGAGGCTACGAGCAGTACTTC
V gene: TRBV10-3; J gene: TRBJ2-7; clone size: .; D gene: TRBD1; CDR3 protein: CAINSGTGYEQYF; CDR3 DNA: TGTGCCATCAACTCGGGGACAGGTTACGAGCAGTACTTC
V gene: TRBV6-1; J gene: TRBJ2-7; clone size: .; D gene: TRBD2; CDR3 protein: CASSEAASGGYEQYF; CDR3 DNA: TGTGCCAGCAGTGAAGCGGCTAGCGGGGGCTACGAGCAGTACTTC
V gene: TRBV5-1; J gene: TRBJ2-5; clone size: .; D gene: .; CDR3 protein: CASSPHDRAETQYF; CDR3 DNA: TGCGCCAGCAGCCCACACGACAGAGCAGAGACCCAGTACTTC
V gene: TRBV16; J gene: TRBJ2-7; clone size: few; D gene: TRBD2; CDR3 protein: CASSQSATSGGKWSYEQYF; CDR3 DNA: TGTGCCAGCAGCCAATCGGCGACTAGCGGGGGAAAATGGTCCTACGAGCAGTACTTC
V gene: TRBV5-1; J gene: TRBJ1-4; clone size: .; D gene: .; CDR3 protein: CASSTNTGNEKLFF; CDR3 DNA: TGCGCCAGCAGCACGAACACGGGGAATGAAAAACTGTTTTTT
V gene: TRBV27; J gene: TRBJ2-3; clone size: .; D gene: .; CDR3 protein: CASSLPGVSGSSTDTQYF; CDR3 DNA: TGTGCCAGCAGTTTACCAGGGGTGTCAGGATCTAGCACAGATACGCAGTATTTT
V gene: TRBV2; J gene: TRBJ2-7; clone size: .; D gene: TRBD1; CDR3 protein: CASSESRDRNSYEQYF; CDR3 DNA: TGTGCCAGCAGTGAATCTCGGGACAGAAATTCCTACGAGCAGTACTTC
V gene: TRBV27; J gene: TRBJ2-5; clone size: .; D gene: .; CDR3 protein: CASSLSYPQETQYF; CDR3 DNA: TGTGCCAGCAGTTTATCCTACCCACAAGAGACCCAGTACTTC
V gene: TRBV5-6; J gene: TRBJ1-4; clone size: .; D gene: TRBD1; CDR3 protein: CASSRDRGTNEKLFF; CDR3 DNA: TGTGCCAGCAGCCGAGACAGGGGCACTAATGAAAAACTGTTTTTT
V gene: TRBV27; J gene: TRBJ1-5; clone size: few; D gene: TRBD1; CDR3 protein: CASSHVPGQGMQPQHF; CDR3 DNA: TGTGCCAGCAGTCATGTCCCGGGACAGGGGATGCAGCCCCAGCATTTT
V gene: TRBV6-5; J gene: TRBJ2-7; clone size: few; D gene: TRBD1; CDR3 protein: CASSPDRVHEQYF; CDR3 DNA: TGTGCCAGCAGCCCGGACAGGGTGCACGAGCAGTACTTC
V gene: TRBV6-7; J gene: TRBJ2-3; clone size: .; D gene: TRBD2; CDR3 protein: CASSEGLAGGPGDTQYF; CDR3 DNA: TGTGCCAGCAGTGAGGGACTAGCGGGGGGGCCGGGAGATACGCAGTATTTT
V gene: TRBV7-8; J gene: TRBJ2-5; clone size: .; D gene: TRBD2; CDR3 protein: CASSLRGVKETQYF; CDR3 DNA: TGTGCCAGCAGCTTACGGGGGGTTAAAGAGACCCAGTACTTC
V gene: TRBV7-3; J gene: TRBJ2-5; clone size: .; D gene: TRBD2; CDR3 protein: CASSLSASGGETQYF; CDR3 DNA: TGTGCCAGCAGCTTAAGTGCTAGCGGGGGGGAGACCCAGTACTTC
V gene: TRBV2; J gene: TRBJ2-1; clone size: .; D gene: TRBD2; CDR3 protein: CASKGGAGALYNEQFF; CDR3 DNA: TGTGCCAGCAAAGGGGGAGCGGGGGCTCTCTACAATGAGCAGTTCTTC
V gene: TRBV28; J gene: TRBJ1-4; clone size: once; D gene: .; CDR3 protein: CASSLESNEKLFF; CDR3 DNA: TGTGCCAGCAGTTTAGAGAGTAATGAAAAACTGTTTTTT
V gene: TRBV5-8; J gene: TRBJ1-6; clone size: .; D gene: .; CDR3 protein: CASSLRGSSYNSPLHF; CDR3 DNA: TGTGCCAGCAGCTTGAGGGGTAGCTCCTATAATTCACCCCTCCACTTT
V gene: TRBV5-1; J gene: TRBJ1-3; clone size: .; D gene: TRBD1; CDR3 protein: CASQLQGVKGNTIYF; CDR3 DNA: TGCGCCAGCCAATTACAGGGGGTGAAAGGAAACACCATATATTTT
V gene: TRBV7-9; J gene: TRBJ1-1; clone size: .; D gene: TRBD1; CDR3 protein: CASRPGTGGLAFF; CDR3 DNA: TGTGCCAGCAGACCCGGGACAGGGGGCTTAGCTTTCTTT
V gene: TRBV5-8; J gene: TRBJ1-5; clone size: .; D gene: TRBD1; CDR3 protein: CASSLVQAGGMSNQPQHF; CDR3 DNA: TGTGCCAGCAGCTTGGTTCAGGCAGGGGGCATGAGCAATCAGCCCCAGCATTTT
V gene: TRBV5-4; J gene: TRBJ1-6; clone size: .; D gene: .; CDR3 protein: CASSLEGLGASPLHF; CDR3 DNA: TGTGCCAGCAGCTTGGAGGGTTTAGGGGCTTCACCCCTCCACTTT
V gene: TRBV30; J gene: TRBJ1-2; clone size: .; D gene: .; CDR3 protein: CAWSTYEGGAPPYGYTF; CDR3 DNA: TGTGCCTGGAGTACGTATGAAGGAGGGGCGCCCCCTTATGGCTACACCTTC
V gene: TRBV7-9; J gene: TRBJ2-7; clone size: .; D gene: .; CDR3 protein: CASSSPDYFSYEQYF; CDR3 DNA: TGTGCCAGCAGCTCCCCGGACTATTTTTCCTACGAGCAGTACTTC